The 9 T cell receptor beta chains presented below share a single source sample, sequenced in a study of T cells expressing NK-cell markers. TCRdb reanalyzed the 5' RACE reads, giving one entry per CDR3 protein sequence and no DNA. The table gives under 600,000 distinct CDR3 sequences; the top ten clones make up roughly 1.4% of it. Source material: blood T cells: a sorted CD56 or NKG2C T cell subset, CD4+ or CD8+ T cells, or bulk PBMC T cells (not recorded which). The source is a woman aged 45 to 65 in good health.

The chain joins TRBV5-1 to TRBJ2-7; lacking DNA, the TRBD1 call made by TCRdb goes unchecked. The CDR3 extends over 15 amino acids. CDR1 is SGHRS, CDR2 YFSETQ, per germline. The CDR3 here is CASSLGGGPAYEQYF. Full variable domain (outside the CDR3, taken from reference TRBV5-1 and TRBJ2-7): KAGVTQTPRYLIKTRGQQVTLSCSPISGHRSVSWYQQTPGQGLQFLFEYFSETQRNKGNFPGRFSGRQFSNSRSEMNVSTLELGDSALYLCASSLGGGPAYEQYFGPGTRLTVT.

The chain is built from TRBV11-3 and TRBJ2-3; TCRdb's assignment of TRBD2 cannot be checked, as there is no DNA. The V gene's germline CDR1 is SGHNT and CDR2 YENEEA. This CDR3 region has 14 residues. This CDR3 is CASSLMGGRDTQYF. Combining the CDR3 with reference TRBV11-3 and TRBJ2-3 gives the whole variable domain EAGVVQSPRYKIIEKKQPVAFWCNPISGHNTLYWYLQNLGQGPELLIRYENEEAVDDSQLPKDRFSAERLKGVDSTLKIQPAELGDSAVYLCASSLMGGRDTQYFGPGTRLTVL.

The CDR3 sequence is CSADGGLAGVSYNEQFF. V is TRBV20-1 and J is TRBJ2-1; the TRBD2 assignment by TCRdb is unverifiable without DNA. Germline assignment: CDR1 DFQATT and CDR2 SNEGSKA (reference sequence). The CDR3 has 17 amino acids.

This rearrangement joins TRBV10-3 to TRBJ1-2; with no DNA, the TCRdb D assignment of TRBD1 cannot be verified. The CDR3 has 14 amino acids. Germline V gene data show CDR1 as ENHRY and CDR2 as SYGVKD. CDR3 in amino acids: CAISAGQDVYGYTF.

The chain joins TRBV3-1 to TRBJ1-2; the D call of TRBD1 rests on TCRdb alone, since no DNA is present to check it. Germline lookup yields CDR1 LGHDT and CDR2 YNNKEL (reference sequence). CDR3 length equals 13 residues. The chain's CDR3 is CASSPGAGYGYTF.

CDR3: CASSLDRAVFYGYTF. The chain couples TRBV11-2 to TRBJ1-2. The germline CDR1 and CDR2 sequences are SGHAT and FQNNGV. CDR3 length: 15 amino acids.

The gene calls are TRBV7-2 and TRBJ2-3; TCRdb selects TRBD1, and the lack of DNA leaves this call unchecked. CDR3 size: 15 residues. CDR1 and CDR2 from the germline V gene are SGHTA and FQGNSA. CDR3 sequence: CASSSTGGEADTQYF.

This chain joins TRBV18 and TRBJ2-3. The CDR3 loop spans 13 amino acids. Per germline, CDR1 KGHSH and CDR2 LQKENI. The CDR3 loop is CASSIAATDTQYF.

The rearrangement links TRBV10-1 to TRBJ2-1; TCRdb's D call of TRBD1 is untestable without DNA. This CDR3 spans 13 amino acids. Germline lookup yields CDR1 WNHNN and CDR2 SYGVQD (reference sequence). The CDR3 sequence is CASSESGTLLEFF.